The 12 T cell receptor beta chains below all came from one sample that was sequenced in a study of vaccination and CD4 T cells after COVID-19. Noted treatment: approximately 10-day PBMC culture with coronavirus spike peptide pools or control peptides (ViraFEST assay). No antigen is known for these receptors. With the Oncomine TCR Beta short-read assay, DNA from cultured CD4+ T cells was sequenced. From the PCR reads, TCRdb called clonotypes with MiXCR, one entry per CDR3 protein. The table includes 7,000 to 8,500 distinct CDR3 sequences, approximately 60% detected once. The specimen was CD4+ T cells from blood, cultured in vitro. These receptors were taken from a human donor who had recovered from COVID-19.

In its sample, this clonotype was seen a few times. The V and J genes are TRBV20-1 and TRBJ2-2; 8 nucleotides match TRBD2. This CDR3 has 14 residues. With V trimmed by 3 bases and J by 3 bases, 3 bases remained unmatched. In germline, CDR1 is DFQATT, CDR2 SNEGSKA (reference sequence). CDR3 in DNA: TGCAGTGCTAGCGTAGCGGGGTACACCGGGGAGCTGTTTTTT. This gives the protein CSASVAGYTGELFF.

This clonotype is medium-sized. The CDR3 coding sequence is TGTGCCAGCTGGTCCTTCCTCAGGGAGACCCAGTACTTC. Amino acid sequence: CASWSFLRETQYF. The gene calls are TRBV5-8 and TRBJ2-5; D is unclear. The CDR3 runs 13 residues. Per germline, CDR1 SGHTS and CDR2 YDEGEE. V dropped 7 bases and J dropped 5 bases, with 15 bases sitting between them.

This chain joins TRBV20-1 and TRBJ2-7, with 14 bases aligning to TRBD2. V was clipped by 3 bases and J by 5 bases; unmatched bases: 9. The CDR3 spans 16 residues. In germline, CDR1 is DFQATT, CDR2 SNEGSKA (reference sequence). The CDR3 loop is CSASLKTSGRGHEQYF. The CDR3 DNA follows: TGCAGTGCTAGCTTAAAGACTAGCGGGAGGGGCCACGAGCAGTACTTC.

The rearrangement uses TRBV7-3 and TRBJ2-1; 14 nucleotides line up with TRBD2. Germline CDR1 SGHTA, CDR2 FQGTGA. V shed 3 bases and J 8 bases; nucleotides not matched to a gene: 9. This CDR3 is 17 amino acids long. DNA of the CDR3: TGTGCCAGCAGCTTTATGCGGGGACTAGCGGGAGTAGATGAGCAGTTCTTC. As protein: CASSFMRGLAGVDEQFF.

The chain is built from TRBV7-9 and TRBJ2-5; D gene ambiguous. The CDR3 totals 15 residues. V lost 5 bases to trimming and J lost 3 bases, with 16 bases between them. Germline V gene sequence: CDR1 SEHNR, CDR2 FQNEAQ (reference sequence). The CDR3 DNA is TGTGCCAGCAGCACATGGGTGGGATTAGAAGAGACCCAGTACTTC. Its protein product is CASSTWVGLEETQYF.

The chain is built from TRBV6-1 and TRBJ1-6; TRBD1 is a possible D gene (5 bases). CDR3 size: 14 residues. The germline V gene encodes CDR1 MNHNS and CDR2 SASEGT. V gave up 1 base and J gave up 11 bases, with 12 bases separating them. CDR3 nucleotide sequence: TGTGCCAGCAGTGAAGTGGGCAGGGTAACACCCCTCCACTTT. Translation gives CASSEVGRVTPLHF.

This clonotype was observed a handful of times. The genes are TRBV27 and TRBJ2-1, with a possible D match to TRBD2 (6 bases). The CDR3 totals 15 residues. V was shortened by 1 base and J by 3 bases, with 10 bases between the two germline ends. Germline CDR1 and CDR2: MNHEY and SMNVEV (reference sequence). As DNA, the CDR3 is TGTGCCAGCAGTTTATTGGCGGGACTCTACAATGAGCAGTTCTTC. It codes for CASSLLAGLYNEQFF.

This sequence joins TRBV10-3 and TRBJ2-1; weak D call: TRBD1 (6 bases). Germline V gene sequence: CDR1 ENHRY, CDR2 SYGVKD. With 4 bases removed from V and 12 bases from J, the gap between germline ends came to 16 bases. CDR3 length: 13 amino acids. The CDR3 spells CAISGQASEGQFF. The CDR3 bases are TGTGCCATCAGTGGACAGGCTTCCGAGGGGCAGTTCTTC.

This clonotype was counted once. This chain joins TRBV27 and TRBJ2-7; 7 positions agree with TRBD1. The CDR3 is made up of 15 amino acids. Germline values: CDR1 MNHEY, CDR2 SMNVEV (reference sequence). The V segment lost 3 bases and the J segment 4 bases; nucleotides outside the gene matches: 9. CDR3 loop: CASSFIQGDLYEQYF. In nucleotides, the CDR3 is TGTGCCAGCAGTTTTATTCAGGGGGACCTATACGAGCAGTACTTC.

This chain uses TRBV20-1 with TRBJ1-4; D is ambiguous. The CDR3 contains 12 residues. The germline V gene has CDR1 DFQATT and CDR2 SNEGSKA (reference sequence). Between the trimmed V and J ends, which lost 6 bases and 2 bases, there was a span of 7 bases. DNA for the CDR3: TGCAGTGCCCGTAGGACTAATGAAAAACTGTTTTTT. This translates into CSARRTNEKLFF.

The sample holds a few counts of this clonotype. In DNA, the CDR3 is TGCAGTGCTAGTATGGGGTTTGGGAATCAGCCCCAGCATTTT. Translated: CSASMGFGNQPQHF. The chain uses TRBV20-1 and TRBJ1-5; D is unclear. Deletions cut 3 bases from V and 4 bases from J, with 13 bases between. The length of the CDR3 is 14 residues. CDR1 and CDR2 (germline): DFQATT, SNEGSKA (reference sequence).

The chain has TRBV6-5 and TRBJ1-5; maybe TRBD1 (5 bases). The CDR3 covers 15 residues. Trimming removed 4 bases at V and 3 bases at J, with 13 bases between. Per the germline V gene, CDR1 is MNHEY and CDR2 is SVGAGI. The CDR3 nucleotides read TGTGCCAGCAGTTTCCCGTCGGGGGACAATCAGCCCCAGCATTTT. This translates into CASSFPSGDNQPQHF.